The rows below give T cell receptor beta chains drawn from one sample of a study of Graves' ophthalmopathy and Graves' hyperthyroidism. From the multiplex PCR reads, TCRdb called clonotypes with MiXCR, one entry per CDR3 protein. The sample includes around 1.1 million distinct CDR3 sequences, about 36% of them seen just once. Sequencing was carried out using peripheral blood or thyroid tissue (not recorded which). These receptors all stem from an adult man with Graves' hyperthyroidism. Both conserved end residues are part of each CDR3. A D gene is named only where the DNA matches it firmly. Expanded clones get a size class; other rows say once, few or many, or leave the size out.

V gene	clone size	J gene	D gene	CDR3 DNA	CDR3 protein
TRBV2	.	TRBJ1-5	.	TGTGCCAGCAGCTACAGGGAGATGAACACTGAAGCGCTCAAAGATCAGCCCCAGCATTTT	CASSYREMNTEALKDQPQHF
TRBV20-1	many	TRBJ1-2	.	TGCAGTGCTAGAGATCGAGGGATCGGACTTGGCTACACCTTC	CSARDRGIGLGYTF
TRBV5-6	many	TRBJ1-2	.	TGCGCCAGCAGCCAAGATCTTGCGCCCTTGGGCGGCTACACCTTC	CASSQDLAPLGGYTF
TRBV10-2	.	TRBJ1-1	.	TGTGCCAGCAGCCAAGAATTGTTCTACTTT	CASSQELFYF
TRBV9	many	TRBJ1-1	.	TGTGCCAGCAGCCCGACGGGACAGAACACTGAAGCTTTCTTT	CASSPTGQNTEAFF
TRBV20-1	.	TRBJ2-2	.	TGCAGTGCTAGCGGACAGACCTACACCGGGGAGCTGTTTTTT	CSASGQTYTGELFF
TRBV7-9	.	TRBJ1-3	.	TGCGCCAGCAGCCAAGCCGGACAGATTCCGAACACCATATATTTT	CASSQAGQIPNTIYF
TRBV6-2/TRBV6-3	.	TRBJ1-2	.	TGTGCCAGCAGTTACTCAACCCCCACGAATGGCTACACCTTC	CASSYSTPTNGYTF
TRBV15	.	TRBJ2-5	.	TGTGCCACCAGCCAGAAAGAGACCCAGTACTTC	CATSQKETQYF
TRBV29-1	.	TRBJ1-6	TRBD1	TGCAGCTCCTCACTAGGGACAGGGGGTAATTCACCCCTCCACTTT	CSSSLGTGGNSPLHF
TRBV7-9	.	TRBJ2-2	TRBD2	TGTGCCAGCAGCCCCATCGCGGGGACTAAAAACACCGGGGAGCTGTTTTTT	CASSPIAGTKNTGELFF
TRBV12-3/TRBV12-4	many	TRBJ1-2	.	TGTGCCAGCAGTTTCCGGGGCGCGGGCTACACCTTC	CASSFRGAGYTF
TRBV10-3	.	TRBJ2-1	TRBD2	TGTGCCATCAGTGCAGGTAATAGCGGGAACAAGACCTACAATGAGCAGTTCTTC	CAISAGNSGNKTYNEQFF
TRBV7-9	.	TRBJ1-6	.	TGTGCCAGCAGCGATTCCGGGGGACTTAATTCACCCCTCCACTTT	CASSDSGGLNSPLHF
TRBV12-3/TRBV12-4	.	TRBJ2-6	.	TGTGCCAGCAGTTATGGGAGCTCTGGGGCCAACGTCCTGATTTTC	CASSYGSSGANVLIF
TRBV10-3	.	TRBJ2-7	.	TGTGCCATCAGTGCTTGGGGTGGGAAGTCCTATGAGCAGTACTTC	CAISAWGGKSYEQYF
TRBV4-3	.	TRBJ1-5	.	TGCGCCAGCAGCTCGGGGACTGGCAAACAGCATTTT	CASSSGTGKQHF
TRBV25-1	many	TRBJ1-1	TRBD1	TGTGCCAGCAGTGCCCCGGGACAGCGGAACACTGAAGCTTTCTTT	CASSAPGQRNTEAFF
TRBV20-1	once	TRBJ1-3	TRBD1	TGCAGTGCTGGGACAGGGGCTGGAAACACCACATATTTT	CSAGTGAGNTTYF
TRBV2	.	TRBJ1-4	.	TGTGCCAGCAGTGAAAGTTGGGGGGGCGAAAAACTGTTTTTT	CASSESWGGEKLFF
TRBV7-9	few	TRBJ2-2	TRBD2	TGTGCCAGCAGCCCTCCAGTCAGCGGCGCTAGGCGGGGGGGAGGAAGCGGGGAGCTGTTTTTT	CASSPPVSGARRGGGSGELFF
TRBV29-1	.	TRBJ2-7	.	TGCAGCGCAGGGGAGGGGCGGTACGAGCAGTACTTC	CSAGEGRYEQYF